A single TCR beta chain is shown here with its context. The CDR3 spans 15 residues. Trimming cost V 0 bases and J 5 bases, with 13 bases left between them. Germline-derived CDR1 and CDR2 are SGHRS and YFSETQ. The sample comes from a study of T cell responses to AZD1222 COVID-19 vaccine. Generated by immunoSEQ multiplex PCR, the TCRdb table keeps only in-frame clones and is missing some. The table includes about 110,000 clones, roughly 88% detected once. This sequence joins TRBV5-1 and TRBJ2-3; TRBD2 might be the D (7 bases). The TCR comes from an adult in good health. The sample here was peripheral blood, taken on day 0 of AZD1222 vaccination. The CDR3 region is CASSLAGGGGDTQYF. Written as DNA, the CDR3 is TGCGCCAGCAGCTTGGCGGGAGGAGGGGGAGATACGCAGTATTTT.